The source of this TCR beta chain is a study of shared clonotypes between healthy human individuals. V dropped 6 bases and J dropped 5 bases, with 19 bases sitting between them. In germline, CDR1 is MDHEN, CDR2 SYDVKM. The CDR3 loop spans 16 amino acids. Points from the study as a whole: Larger richness was generally estimated for naive than memory subsets. Rarefaction analysis demonstrated incomplete sorted-subset sequencing notwithstanding large depth. In a few donors, about 5% of naive CD4 clonotypes appeared in common.

The method was immunoSEQ multiplex PCR; TCRdb's version includes in-frame clones alone and lacks a portion of them. The data show more than 2 million clones, almost 96% seen once. For this clone: Its antigen is not known.

The sequence came from a man between 18 and 35 years old in good health. The chain is built from TRBV28 and TRBJ1-4; D is possibly TRBD1 (6 bases). Sequencing was done on a sample of naive CD4+ T cells sorted from blood. Regarding subset: CD45RA+ positively selected. CDR3 nucleotide sequence: TGTGCCAGCAGGCCACCCCACAGTGGGGGCAATGAAAAACTGTTTTTT. It codes for CASRPPHSGGNEKLFF.